The 8 T cell receptor beta chains in this list originate from one sample, sequenced in a study of blood T cell repertoires in COVID-19. Clones were sequenced by immunoSEQ multiplex PCR, and TCRdb holds only the in-frame ones, with some missing. Of around 310,000 clones in the sample, about 88% were seen once. Sequenced sample: peripheral blood. These receptors were taken from a woman aged 60 to 75 with acute or convalescent COVID-19.

The CDR3 nucleotides are TGTGCCAGCAGCACCCCGAGGGAGTCAGATACGCAGTATTTT. As protein: CASSTPRESDTQYF. The J gene is TRBJ2-3, the V gene TRBV9, with TRBD2 as a possible D gene (5 bases). The germline V gene encodes CDR1 SGDLS and CDR2 YYNGEE. This CDR3 spans 14 amino acids. Trimming took off 4 bases at V and 4 bases at J, with 13 bases between the two ends.

A remark on this clone: Other DNA sequences within the sample encode an identical CDR3. This chain links TRBV7-9 with TRBJ1-1, with 9 bases lining up with TRBD1. V lost 5 bases to trimming and J lost 5 bases; unmatched junction nucleotides: 3. The CDR3 runs to 13 residues. Germline CDR1 SEHNR, CDR2 FQNEAQ (reference sequence). The chain's CDR3 is CASSSGQGTEAFF. DNA for the CDR3: TGTGCCAGCAGCAGTGGACAGGGGACTGAAGCTTTCTTT.

This chain connects TRBV19 to TRBJ1-5; D not certain. Trimming pared 3 bases from V and 4 bases from J, leaving 4 bases between. Germline V gene data show CDR1 as LNHDA and CDR2 as SQIVND (reference sequence). There are 12 residues in the CDR3. This CDR3 is CASSISNQPQHF. In DNA form, the CDR3 reads TGTGCCAGTAGTATCTCGAATCAGCCCCAGCATTTT.

The chain is built from TRBV4-1 and TRBJ2-7, with TRBD2 identical over 10 bases. The CDR3 contains 18 residues. V dropped 1 base and J dropped 2; count of bases not matched to a gene: 11. Per germline, CDR1 MGHRA and CDR2 YSYEKL. The CDR3 region is CASSQGPELSGGAYEQYF. The CDR3 DNA reads TGCGCCAGCAGCCAAGGGCCCGAGTTGAGCGGGGGGGCCTACGAGCAGTACTTC.

CDR3 protein: CATSRDAGGYEQYF. The DNA for the CDR3 is TGTGCCACCAGCAGAGATGCCGGGGGGTACGAGCAGTACTTC. J is TRBJ2-7 and V is TRBV15; TRBD2 aligns across 7 bases. Trimming cost V 0 bases and J 4 bases; bases outside gene matches: 3. The CDR3 length is 14 residues. Germline lookup yields CDR1 LNHNV and CDR2 YYDKDF (reference sequence).

This clone was observed a single time. This chain connects TRBV28 to TRBJ1-1; a possible D gene is TRBD1 (6 bases). The CDR3 totals 14 residues. The V gene lost 7 bases and the J gene lost 2 bases, with 14 bases spanning the gap. CDR1 is MDHEN and CDR2 is SYDVKM in the germline V gene. The CDR3 bases are TGTGCCAGCACCTGGGGGACATCTAACACTGAAGCTTTCTTT. Protein product: CASTWGTSNTEAFF.

J is TRBJ2-5 and V is TRBV19, with TRBD2 identical over 9 bases. The CDR3 spans 16 residues. Looked up from germline, CDR1 is LNHDA and CDR2 is SQIVND (reference sequence). V lost 3 bases to trimming and J lost 5 bases; unmatched junction nucleotides: 10. The CDR3 loop is CASSIIAIAGEETQYF. The CDR3 DNA reads as TGTGCCAGTAGTATCATCGCGATAGCGGGAGAGGAGACCCAGTACTTC. Drawing the rest from reference TRBV19 and TRBJ2-5, the complete variable domain is DGGITQSPKYLFRKEGQNVTLSCEQNLNHDAMYWYRQDPGQGLRLIYYSQIVNDFQKGDIAEGYSVSREKKESFPLTVTSAQKNPTAFYLCASSIIAIAGEETQYFGPGTRLLVL.

This chain connects TRBV6-6 to TRBJ1-1, with TRBD1 matching over 8 bases. The CDR3 runs 16 residues. V shed 5 bases and J 2 bases; nucleotides not matched to a gene: 10. Germline CDR1 is MNHNY and CDR2 is SVGAGI (reference sequence). CDR3 residues: CASSLPQGATNTEAFF. Here the CDR3 DNA reads TGTGCCAGCAGTCTCCCCCAGGGGGCTACCAACACTGAAGCTTTCTTT.